This T cell receptor beta chain was obtained from a study of blood T cell repertoires in COVID-19. The wider study: Researchers got acute and convalescent COVID-19 samples from the United States, Italy and Spain. T cells, B-cell-depleted T cells, or PBMCs provided the cDNA or gDNA that served as material.

This clone came up a few times. Study processing details: Quantification of nucleated cells was approximated via reference gene primer amplification. The method was immunoSEQ multiplex PCR; TCRdb's version includes in-frame clones alone and lacks a portion of them. V and J calls and clone size follow that table, whereas D and trimming were derived from the DNA. The sample records roughly 360,000 clones, 81% being singletons. Losses at the gene ends were 3 bases for V and 5 bases for J; bases not matched to a gene: 6. The CDR3 totals 14 residues. Germline V gives CDR1 MNHNS, CDR2 SASEGT. V usage is TRBV6-1 and J usage is TRBJ2-5; 7 bases map to TRBD1. The TCR comes from a human donor with acute or convalescent COVID-19. The donor label of this sample is uncertain. Sequencing input: peripheral blood. The CDR3 coding sequence is TGTGCCAGCAGTGATAGGGGGCGTTTCGAGACCCAGTACTTC. Encoded protein: CASSDRGRFETQYF.